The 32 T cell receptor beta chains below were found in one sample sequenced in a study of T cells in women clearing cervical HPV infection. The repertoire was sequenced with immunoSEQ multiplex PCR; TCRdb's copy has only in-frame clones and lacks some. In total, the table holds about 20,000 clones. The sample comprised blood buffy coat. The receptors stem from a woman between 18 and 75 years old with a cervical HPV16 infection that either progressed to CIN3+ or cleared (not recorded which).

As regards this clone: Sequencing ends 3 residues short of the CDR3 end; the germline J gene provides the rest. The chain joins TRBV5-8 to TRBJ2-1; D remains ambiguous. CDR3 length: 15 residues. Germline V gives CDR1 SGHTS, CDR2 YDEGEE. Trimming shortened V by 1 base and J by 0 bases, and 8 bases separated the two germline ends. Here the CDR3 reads CASSLSPDSYNEQFF. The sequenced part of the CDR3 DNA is TGTGCCAGCAGCTTGTCGCCAGACTCCTACAATGAG.

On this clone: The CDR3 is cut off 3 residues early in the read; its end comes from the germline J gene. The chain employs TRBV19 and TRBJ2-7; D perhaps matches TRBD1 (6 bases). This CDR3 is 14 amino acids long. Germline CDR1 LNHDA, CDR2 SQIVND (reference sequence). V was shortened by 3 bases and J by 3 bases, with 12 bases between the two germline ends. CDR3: CASSIGQRGYEQYF. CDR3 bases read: TGTGCCAGTAGTATTGGACAGCGAGGCTACGAG. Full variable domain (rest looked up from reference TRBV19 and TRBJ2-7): DGGITQSPKYLFRKEGQNVTLSCEQNLNHDAMYWYRQDPGQGLRLIYYSQIVNDFQKGDIAEGYSVSREKKESFPLTVTSAQKNPTAFYLCASSIGQRGYEQYFGPGTRLTVT.

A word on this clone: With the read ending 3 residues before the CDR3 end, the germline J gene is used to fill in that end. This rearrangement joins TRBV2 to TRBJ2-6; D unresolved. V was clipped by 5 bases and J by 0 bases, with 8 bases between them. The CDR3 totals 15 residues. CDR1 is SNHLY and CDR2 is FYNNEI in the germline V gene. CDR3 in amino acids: CASSPQYSGANVLTF. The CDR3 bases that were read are TGTGCCAGCAGTCCCCAGTACTCTGGGGCCAACGTC.

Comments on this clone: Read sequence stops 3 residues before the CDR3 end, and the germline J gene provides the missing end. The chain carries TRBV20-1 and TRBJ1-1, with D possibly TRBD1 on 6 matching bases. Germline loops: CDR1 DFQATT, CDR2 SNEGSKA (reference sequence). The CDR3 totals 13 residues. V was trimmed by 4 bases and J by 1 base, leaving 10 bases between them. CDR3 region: CSATGHQNTEAFF. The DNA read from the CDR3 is TGCAGTGCTACGGGACACCAGAACACTGAA.

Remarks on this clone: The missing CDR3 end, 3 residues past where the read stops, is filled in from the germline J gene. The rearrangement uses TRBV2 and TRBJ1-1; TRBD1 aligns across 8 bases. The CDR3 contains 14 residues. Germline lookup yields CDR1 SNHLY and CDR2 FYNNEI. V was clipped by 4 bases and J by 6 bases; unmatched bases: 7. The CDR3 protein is CASSGAGGISEAFF. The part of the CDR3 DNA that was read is TGTGCCAGCAGTGGGGCAGGGGGCATCTCTGAA.

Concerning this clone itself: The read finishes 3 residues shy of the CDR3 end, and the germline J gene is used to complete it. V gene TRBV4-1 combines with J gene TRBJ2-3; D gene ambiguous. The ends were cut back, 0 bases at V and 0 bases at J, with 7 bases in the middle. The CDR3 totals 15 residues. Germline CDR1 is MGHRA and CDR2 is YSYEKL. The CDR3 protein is CASSQDPVSTDTQYF. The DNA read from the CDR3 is TGCGCCAGCAGCCAAGATCCCGTAAGCACAGATACG.

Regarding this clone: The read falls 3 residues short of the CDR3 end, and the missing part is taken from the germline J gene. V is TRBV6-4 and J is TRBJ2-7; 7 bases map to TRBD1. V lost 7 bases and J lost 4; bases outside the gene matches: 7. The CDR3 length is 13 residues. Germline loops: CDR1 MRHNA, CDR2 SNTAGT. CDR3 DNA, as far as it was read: TGTGCCAGCACCGGGACAGAAACATACGAG. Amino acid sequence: CASTGTETYE. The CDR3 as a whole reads CASTGTETYEQYF.

CDR3 DNA, as far as it was read: TGCAGTGCGCTGGGTCCTAGCGGGGGGGGAGATACG. This translates into CSALGPSGGGDT. The entire CDR3 protein reads CSALGPSGGGDTQYF. V and J are TRBV20-1 and TRBJ2-3; 12 nucleotides match TRBD2. The read ends 3 residues shy of where the CDR3 ends; the end is completed using the germline J gene. With 6 bases clipped from V and 5 bases from J, the junction kept 9 bases outside the gene matches. Germline CDR1 reads DFQATT; CDR2 reads SNEGSKA (reference sequence). CDR3 length equals 15 residues.

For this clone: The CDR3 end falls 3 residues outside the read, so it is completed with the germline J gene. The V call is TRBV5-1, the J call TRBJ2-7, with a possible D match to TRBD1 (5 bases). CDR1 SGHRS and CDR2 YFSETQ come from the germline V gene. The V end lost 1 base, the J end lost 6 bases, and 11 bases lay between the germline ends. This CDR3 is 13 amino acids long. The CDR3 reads CASSLWTKPEQYF. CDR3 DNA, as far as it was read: TGCGCCAGCAGCTTGTGGACAAAACCCGAG. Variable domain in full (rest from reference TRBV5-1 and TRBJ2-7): KAGVTQTPRYLIKTRGQQVTLSCSPISGHRSVSWYQQTPGQGLQFLFEYFSETQRNKGNFPGRFSGRQFSNSRSEMNVSTLELGDSALYLCASSLWTKPEQYFGPGTRLTVT.

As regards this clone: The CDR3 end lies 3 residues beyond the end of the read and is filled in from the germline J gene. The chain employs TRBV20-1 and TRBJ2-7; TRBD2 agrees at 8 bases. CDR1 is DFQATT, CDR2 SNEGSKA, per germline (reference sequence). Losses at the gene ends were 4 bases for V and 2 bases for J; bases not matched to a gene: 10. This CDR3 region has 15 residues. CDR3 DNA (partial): TGCAGTGCTAAAAAAAACCGGGGGGGGCCCTACGAG. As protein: CSAKKNRGGPYE. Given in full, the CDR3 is CSAKKNRGGPYEQYF.

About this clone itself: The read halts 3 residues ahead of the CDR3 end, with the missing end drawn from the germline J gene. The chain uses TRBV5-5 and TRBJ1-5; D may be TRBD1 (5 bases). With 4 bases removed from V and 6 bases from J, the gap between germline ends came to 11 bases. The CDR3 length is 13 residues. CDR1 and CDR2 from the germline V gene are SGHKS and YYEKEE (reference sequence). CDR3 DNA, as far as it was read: TGTGCCAGCAGCCTCGGGGGTCCTCAGCCC. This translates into CASSLGGPQP. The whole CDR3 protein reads CASSLGGPQPQHF.

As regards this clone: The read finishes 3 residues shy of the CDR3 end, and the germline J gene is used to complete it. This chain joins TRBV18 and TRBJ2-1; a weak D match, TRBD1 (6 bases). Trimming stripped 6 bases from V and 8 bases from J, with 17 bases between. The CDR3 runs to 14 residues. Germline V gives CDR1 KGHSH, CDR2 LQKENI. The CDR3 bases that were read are TGTGCCAGCTCCCGGACAGAGGGGCATTATGAG. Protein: CASSRTEGHYE. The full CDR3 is CASSRTEGHYEQFF.

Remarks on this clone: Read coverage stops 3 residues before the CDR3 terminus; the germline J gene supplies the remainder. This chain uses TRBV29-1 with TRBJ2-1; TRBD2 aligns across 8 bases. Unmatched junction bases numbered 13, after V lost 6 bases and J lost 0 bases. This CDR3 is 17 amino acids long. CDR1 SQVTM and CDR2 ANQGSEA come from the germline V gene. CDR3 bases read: TGCAGCGTGTCGAGCGGGGGCCCATCCAGCTCCTACAATGAG. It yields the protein CSVSSGGPSSSYNE. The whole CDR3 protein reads CSVSSGGPSSSYNEQFF.

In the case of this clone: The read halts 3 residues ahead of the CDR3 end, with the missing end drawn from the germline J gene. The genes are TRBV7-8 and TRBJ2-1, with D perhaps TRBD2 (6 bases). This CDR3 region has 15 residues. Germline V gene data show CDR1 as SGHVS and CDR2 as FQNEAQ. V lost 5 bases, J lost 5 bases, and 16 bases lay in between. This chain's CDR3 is CASSQVHRGNNEQFF. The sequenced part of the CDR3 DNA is TGTGCCAGCAGCCAGGTGCATCGGGGGAACAATGAG.

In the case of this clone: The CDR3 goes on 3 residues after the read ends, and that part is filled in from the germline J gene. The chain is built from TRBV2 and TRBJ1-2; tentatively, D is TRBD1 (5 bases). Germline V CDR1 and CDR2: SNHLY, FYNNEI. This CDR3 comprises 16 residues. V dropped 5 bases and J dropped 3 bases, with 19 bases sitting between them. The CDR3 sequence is CASSLDTLAADYGYTF. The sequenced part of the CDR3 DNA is TGTGCCAGCAGTCTGGACACACTCGCAGCAGACTATGGC.

CDR3 bases read: TGTGCCAGCCGTACCTTGGGACAGGGGGTCTCTGAA. This encodes CASRTLGQGVSE. In full, the CDR3 is CASRTLGQGVSEAFF. This chain joins TRBV5-4 and TRBJ1-1, with TRBD1 matching 11 bases. Sequencing ends 3 residues short of the CDR3 end; the germline J gene provides the rest. The CDR3 is 15 residues long. Germline-derived CDR1 and CDR2 are SGHNT and YYREEE (reference sequence). Trimming took 7 bases from V and 6 from J; bases not matched to a gene: 11.

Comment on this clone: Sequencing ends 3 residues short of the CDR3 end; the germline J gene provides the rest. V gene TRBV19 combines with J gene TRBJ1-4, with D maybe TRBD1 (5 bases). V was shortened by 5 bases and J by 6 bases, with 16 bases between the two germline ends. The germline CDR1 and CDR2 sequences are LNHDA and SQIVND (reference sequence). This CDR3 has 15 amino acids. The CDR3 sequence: CASSFEGKGDEKLFF. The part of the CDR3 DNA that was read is TGTGCCAGTAGTTTTGAGGGCAAAGGGGATGAAAAA.

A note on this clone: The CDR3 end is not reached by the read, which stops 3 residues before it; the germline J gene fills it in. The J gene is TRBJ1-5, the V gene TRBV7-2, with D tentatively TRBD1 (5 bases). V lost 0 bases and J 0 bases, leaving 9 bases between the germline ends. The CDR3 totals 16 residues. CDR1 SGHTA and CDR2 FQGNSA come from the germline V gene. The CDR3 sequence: CASSLALTVSNQPQHF. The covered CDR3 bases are TGTGCCAGCAGCTTAGCGCTGACAGTTAGCAATCAGCCC.

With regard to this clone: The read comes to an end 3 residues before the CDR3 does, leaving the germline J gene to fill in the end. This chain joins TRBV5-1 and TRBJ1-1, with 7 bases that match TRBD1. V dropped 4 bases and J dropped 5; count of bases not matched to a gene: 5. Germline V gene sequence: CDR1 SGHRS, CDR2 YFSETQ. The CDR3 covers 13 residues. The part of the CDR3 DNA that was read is TGCGCCAGCAGCCCGTCAGGGGGGACTGAA. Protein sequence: CASSPSGGTE. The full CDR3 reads CASSPSGGTEAFF.

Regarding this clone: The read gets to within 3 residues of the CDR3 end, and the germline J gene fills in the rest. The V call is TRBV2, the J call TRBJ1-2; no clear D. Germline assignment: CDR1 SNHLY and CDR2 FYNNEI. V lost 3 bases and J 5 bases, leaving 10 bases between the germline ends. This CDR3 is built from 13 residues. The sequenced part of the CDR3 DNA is TGTGCCAGCAGTGATGGGCAGACGTATGGC. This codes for CASSDGQTYG. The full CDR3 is CASSDGQTYGYTF.

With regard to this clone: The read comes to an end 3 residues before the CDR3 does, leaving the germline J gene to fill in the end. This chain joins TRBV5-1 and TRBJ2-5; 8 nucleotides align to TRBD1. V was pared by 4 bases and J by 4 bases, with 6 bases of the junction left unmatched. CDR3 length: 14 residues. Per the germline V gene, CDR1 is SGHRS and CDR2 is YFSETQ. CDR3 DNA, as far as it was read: TGCGCCAGCAGCCTCGGACAGGGACGAGAGACC. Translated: CASSLGQGRET. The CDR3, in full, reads CASSLGQGRETQYF.

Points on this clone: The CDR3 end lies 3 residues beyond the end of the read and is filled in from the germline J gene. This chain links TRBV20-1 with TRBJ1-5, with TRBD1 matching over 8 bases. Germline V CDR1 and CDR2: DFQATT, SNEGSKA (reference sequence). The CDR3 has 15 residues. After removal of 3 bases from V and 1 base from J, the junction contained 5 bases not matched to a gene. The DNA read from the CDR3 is TGCAGTGCTAGTCAGGGGGCATCGAGCAATCAGCCC. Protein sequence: CSASQGASSNQP. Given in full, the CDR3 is CSASQGASSNQPQHF.

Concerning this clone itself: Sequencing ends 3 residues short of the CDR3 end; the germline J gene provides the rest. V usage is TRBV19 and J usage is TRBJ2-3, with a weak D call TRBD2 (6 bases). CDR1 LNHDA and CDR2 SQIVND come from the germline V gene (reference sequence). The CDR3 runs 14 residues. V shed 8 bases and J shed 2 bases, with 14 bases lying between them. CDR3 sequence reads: CASGSSGYTDTQYF. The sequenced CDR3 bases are TGTGCCAGTGGGAGTAGCGGTTACACAGATACG.

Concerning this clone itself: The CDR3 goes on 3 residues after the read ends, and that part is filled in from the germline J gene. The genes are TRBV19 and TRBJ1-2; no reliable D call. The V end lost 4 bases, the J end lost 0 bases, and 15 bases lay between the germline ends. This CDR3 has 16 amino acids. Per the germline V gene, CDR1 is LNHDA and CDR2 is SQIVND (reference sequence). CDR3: CASSKLPSAANYGYTF. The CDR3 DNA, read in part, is TGTGCCAGTAGTAAGCTACCCTCCGCGGCTAACTATGGC. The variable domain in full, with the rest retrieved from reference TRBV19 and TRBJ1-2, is DGGITQSPKYLFRKEGQNVTLSCEQNLNHDAMYWYRQDPGQGLRLIYYSQIVNDFQKGDIAEGYSVSREKKESFPLTVTSAQKNPTAFYLCASSKLPSAANYGYTFGSGTRLTVV.

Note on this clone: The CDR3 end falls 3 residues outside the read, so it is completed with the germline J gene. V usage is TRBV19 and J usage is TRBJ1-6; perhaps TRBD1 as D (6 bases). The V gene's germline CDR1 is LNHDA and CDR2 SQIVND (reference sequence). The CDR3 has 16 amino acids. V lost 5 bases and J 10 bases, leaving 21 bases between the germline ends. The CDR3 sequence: CASSRWGSQGNSPLHF. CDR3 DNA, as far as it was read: TGTGCCAGTAGTCGCTGGGGCAGTCAGGGGAACTCACCC. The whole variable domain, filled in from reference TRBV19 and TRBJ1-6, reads DGGITQSPKYLFRKEGQNVTLSCEQNLNHDAMYWYRQDPGQGLRLIYYSQIVNDFQKGDIAEGYSVSREKKESFPLTVTSAQKNPTAFYLCASSRWGSQGNSPLHFGNGTRLTVT.

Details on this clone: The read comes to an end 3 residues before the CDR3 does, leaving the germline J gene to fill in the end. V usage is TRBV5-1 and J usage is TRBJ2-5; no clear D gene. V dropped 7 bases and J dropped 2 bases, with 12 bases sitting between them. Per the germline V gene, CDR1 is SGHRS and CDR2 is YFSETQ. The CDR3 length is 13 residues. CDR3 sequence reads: CASCRGTQETQYF. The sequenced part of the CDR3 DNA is TGCGCCAGCTGCCGCGGTACGCAAGAGACC.

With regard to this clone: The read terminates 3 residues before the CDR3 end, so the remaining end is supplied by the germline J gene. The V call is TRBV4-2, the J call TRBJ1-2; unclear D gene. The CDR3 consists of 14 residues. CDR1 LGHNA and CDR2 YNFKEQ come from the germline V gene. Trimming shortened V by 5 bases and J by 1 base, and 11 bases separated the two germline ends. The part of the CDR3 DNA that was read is TGTGCCAGCAGCGTTAACAGAGGTAACTATGGC. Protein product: CASSVNRGNYG. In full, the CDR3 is CASSVNRGNYGYTF.

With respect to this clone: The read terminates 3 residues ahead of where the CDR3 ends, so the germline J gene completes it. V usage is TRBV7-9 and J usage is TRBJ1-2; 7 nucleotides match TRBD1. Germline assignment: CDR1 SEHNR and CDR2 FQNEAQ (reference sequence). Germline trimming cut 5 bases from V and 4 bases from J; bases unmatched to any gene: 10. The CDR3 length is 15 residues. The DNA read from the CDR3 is TGTGCCAGCAGCACGAGACAGGGCAACTTCTATGGC. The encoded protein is CASSTRQGNFYG. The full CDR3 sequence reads CASSTRQGNFYGYTF.

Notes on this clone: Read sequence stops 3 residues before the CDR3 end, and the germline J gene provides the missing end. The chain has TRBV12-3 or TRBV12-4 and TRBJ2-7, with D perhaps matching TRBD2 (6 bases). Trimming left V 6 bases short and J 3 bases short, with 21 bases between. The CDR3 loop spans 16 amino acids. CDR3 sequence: CASRAPAGQGGYEQYF. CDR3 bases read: TGTGCCAGCAGAGCCCCAGCAGGGCAGGGAGGCTACGAG.

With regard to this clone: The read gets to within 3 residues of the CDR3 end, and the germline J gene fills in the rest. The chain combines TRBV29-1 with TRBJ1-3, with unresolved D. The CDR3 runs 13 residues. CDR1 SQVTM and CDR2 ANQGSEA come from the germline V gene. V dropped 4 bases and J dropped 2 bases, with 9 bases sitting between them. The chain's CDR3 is CSVGGPAGNTIYF. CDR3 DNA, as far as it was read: TGCAGCGTTGGCGGGCCGGCTGGAAACACC.

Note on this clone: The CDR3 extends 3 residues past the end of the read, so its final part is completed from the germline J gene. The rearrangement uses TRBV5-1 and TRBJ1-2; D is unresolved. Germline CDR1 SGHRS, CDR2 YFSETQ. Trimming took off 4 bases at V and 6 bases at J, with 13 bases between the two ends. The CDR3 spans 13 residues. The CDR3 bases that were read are TGCGCCAGCAGCCGAATAACTGCGGATGGC. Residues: CASSRITADG. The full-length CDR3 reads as CASSRITADGYTF.

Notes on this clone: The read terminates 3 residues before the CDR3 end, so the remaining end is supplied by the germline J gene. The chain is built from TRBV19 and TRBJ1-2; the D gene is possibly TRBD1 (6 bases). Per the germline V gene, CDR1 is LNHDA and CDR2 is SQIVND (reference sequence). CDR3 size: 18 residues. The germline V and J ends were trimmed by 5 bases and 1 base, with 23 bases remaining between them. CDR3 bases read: TGTGCCAGTAGTCCGCTATATACCGACAGGATTATTAACTATGGC. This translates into CASSPLYTDRIINYG. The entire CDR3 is CASSPLYTDRIINYGYTF.